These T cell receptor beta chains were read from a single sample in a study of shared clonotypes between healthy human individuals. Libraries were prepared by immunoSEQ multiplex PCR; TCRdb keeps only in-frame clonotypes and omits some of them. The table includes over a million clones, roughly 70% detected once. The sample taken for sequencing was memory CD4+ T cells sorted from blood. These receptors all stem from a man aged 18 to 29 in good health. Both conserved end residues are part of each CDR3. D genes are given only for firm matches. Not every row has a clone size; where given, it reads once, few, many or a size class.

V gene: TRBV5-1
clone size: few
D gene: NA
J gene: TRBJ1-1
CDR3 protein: CASSLVGGAAAFF
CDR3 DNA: TGCGCCAGCAGCTTGGTAGGGGGGGCAGCAGCTTTCTTT

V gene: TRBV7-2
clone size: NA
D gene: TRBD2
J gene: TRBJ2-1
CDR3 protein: CASSPGAGGWGNEQFF
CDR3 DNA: TGTGCCAGCAGCCCGGGAGCGGGGGGTTGGGGCAATGAGCAGTTCTTC

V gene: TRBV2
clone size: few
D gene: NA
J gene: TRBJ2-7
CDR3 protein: CASMLATYEQYF
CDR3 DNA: TGTGCCAGCATGCTTGCAACCTACGAGCAGTACTTC

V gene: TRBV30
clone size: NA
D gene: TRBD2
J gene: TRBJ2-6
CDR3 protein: CAWTFWGTRGAGANVLTF
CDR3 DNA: TGTGCCTGGACCTTCTGGGGTACCCGGGGGGCTGGGGCCAACGTCCTGACTTTC

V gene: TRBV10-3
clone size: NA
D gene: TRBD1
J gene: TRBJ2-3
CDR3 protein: CAISEGDRGTDTQYF
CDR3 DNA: TGTGCCATCAGTGAGGGGGACAGGGGGACAGATACGCAGTATTTT

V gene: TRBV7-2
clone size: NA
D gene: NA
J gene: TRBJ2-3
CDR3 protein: CASSLWSADTQYF
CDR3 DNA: TGTGCCAGCAGCTTATGGAGCGCAGATACGCAGTATTTT

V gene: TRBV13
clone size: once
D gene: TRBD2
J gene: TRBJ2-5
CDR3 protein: CASSPAIAGGQETQYF
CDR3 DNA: TGTGCCAGCAGCCCAGCTATAGCGGGAGGGCAAGAGACCCAGTACTTC

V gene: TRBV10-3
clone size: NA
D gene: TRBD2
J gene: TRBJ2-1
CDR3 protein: CATRTSGLVNEQFF
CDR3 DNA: TGTGCCACCCGGACTAGCGGGCTAGTCAATGAGCAGTTCTTC

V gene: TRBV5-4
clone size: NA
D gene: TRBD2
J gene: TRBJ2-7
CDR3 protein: CASSLDPSGVYEQYF
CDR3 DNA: TGTGCCAGCAGTCTTGATCCTAGCGGGGTTTACGAGCAGTACTTC

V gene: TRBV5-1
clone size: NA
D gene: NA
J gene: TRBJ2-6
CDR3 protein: CASSESSGANVLTF
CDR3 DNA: TGCGCCAGCAGCGAGAGCTCTGGGGCCAACGTCCTGACTTTC

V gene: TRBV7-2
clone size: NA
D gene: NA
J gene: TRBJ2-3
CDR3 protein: CASSLAQPLTDTQYF
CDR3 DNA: TGTGCCAGCAGCTTAGCTCAGCCCCTCACAGATACGCAGTATTTT

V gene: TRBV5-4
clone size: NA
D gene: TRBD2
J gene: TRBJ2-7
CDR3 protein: CASSLAGRTSGNYEQYF
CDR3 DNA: TGTGCCAGCAGCTTGGCCGGGAGGACTAGCGGGAACTACGAGCAGTACTTC

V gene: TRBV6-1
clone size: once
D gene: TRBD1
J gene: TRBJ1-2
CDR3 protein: CASSGTGFYGYTF
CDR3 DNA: TGTGCCAGCAGTGGGACAGGGTTCTATGGCTACACCTTC

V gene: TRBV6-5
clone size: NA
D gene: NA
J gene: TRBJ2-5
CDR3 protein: CASSPGQGHQETQYF
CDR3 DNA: TGTGCCAGCAGCCCGGGCCAGGGTCACCAAGAGACCCAGTACTTC

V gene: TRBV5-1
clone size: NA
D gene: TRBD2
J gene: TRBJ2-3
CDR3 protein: CASSLDGAGGDTQYF
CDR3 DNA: TGCGCCAGCAGCTTGGACGGGGCCGGGGGGGATACGCAGTATTTT

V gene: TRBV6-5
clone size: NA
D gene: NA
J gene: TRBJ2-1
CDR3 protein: CASFDAGTSLIEQFF
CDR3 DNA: TGTGCCAGCTTTGATGCGGGGACCTCCTTAATTGAGCAGTTCTTC

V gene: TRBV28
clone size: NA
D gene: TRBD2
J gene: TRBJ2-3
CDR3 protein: CASTGGGTFTDTQYF
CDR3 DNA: TGTGCCAGCACGGGAGGCGGAACCTTCACAGATACGCAGTATTTT

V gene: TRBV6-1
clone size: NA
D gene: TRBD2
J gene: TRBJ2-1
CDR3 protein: CASRTGTSGNNEQFF
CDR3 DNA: TGTGCCAGCAGGACCGGGACTAGCGGAAACAATGAGCAGTTCTTC

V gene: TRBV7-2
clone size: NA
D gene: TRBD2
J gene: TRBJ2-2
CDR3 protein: CASSYGIAGAIWSGELFF
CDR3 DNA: TGTGCCAGCAGCTACGGCATAGCGGGAGCCATTTGGTCCGGGGAGCTGTTTTTT

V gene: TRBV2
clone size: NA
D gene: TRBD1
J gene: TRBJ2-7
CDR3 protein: CASSGGTVRSSYEQYF
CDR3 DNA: TGTGCCAGCAGTGGGGGGACAGTCCGGAGCTCCTACGAGCAGTACTTC

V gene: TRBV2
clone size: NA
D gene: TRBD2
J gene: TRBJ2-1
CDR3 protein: CASSDPSSGGSYNEQFF
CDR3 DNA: TGTGCCAGCAGTGACCCGTCTAGCGGGGGATCGTACAATGAGCAGTTCTTC

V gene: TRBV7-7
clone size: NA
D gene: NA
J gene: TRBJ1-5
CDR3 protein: CASSPTWGQPQHF
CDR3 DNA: TGTGCTAGCAGCCCTACCTGGGGCCAGCCCCAGCATTTT

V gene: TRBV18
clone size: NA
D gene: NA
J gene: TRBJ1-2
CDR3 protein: CASSPAAGTLNYGYTF
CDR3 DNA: TGTGCCAGCTCACCTGCCGCCGGGACACTTAACTATGGCTACACCTTC

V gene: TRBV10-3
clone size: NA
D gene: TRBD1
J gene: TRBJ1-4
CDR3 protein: CAISESGRGAEKLFF
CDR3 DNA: TGTGCCATCAGTGAGTCTGGCAGGGGGGCAGAAAAACTGTTTTTT

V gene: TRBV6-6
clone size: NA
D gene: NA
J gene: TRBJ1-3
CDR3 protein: CASSISDRRNTIYF
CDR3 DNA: TGTGCCAGCAGCATTTCGGACAGACGAAACACCATATATTTT

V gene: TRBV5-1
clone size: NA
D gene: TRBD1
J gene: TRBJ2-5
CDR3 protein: CASSVDRAEETQYF
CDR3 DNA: TGCGCCAGCAGCGTGGACAGGGCGGAAGAGACCCAGTACTTC

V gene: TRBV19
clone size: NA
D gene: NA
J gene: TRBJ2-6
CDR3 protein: CASSIVSLDSGANVLTF
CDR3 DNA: TGTGCCAGTAGTATAGTTTCGCTCGATTCTGGGGCCAACGTCCTGACTTTC

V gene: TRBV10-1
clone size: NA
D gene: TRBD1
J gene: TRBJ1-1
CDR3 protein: CASSESGTENTEAFF
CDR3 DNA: TGCGCCAGCAGTGAGTCGGGGACAGAGAACACTGAAGCTTTCTTT

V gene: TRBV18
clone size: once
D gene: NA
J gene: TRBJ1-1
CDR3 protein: CASSVTGPGGNTEAFF
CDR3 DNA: TGTGCCAGCTCAGTCACAGGCCCGGGAGGGAACACTGAAGCTTTCTTT

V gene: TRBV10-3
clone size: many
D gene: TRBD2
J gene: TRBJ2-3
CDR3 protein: CAISDSGGTDTQYF
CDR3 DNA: TGTGCCATCAGTGATAGCGGGGGCACAGATACGCAGTATTTT

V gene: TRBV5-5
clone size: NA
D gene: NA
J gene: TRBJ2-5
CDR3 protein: CASTLGEGVIETQYF
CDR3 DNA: TGTGCCAGCACCCTTGGTGAGGGAGTAATTGAGACCCAGTACTTC

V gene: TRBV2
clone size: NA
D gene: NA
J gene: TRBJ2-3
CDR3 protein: CASSAGTDTQYF
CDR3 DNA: TGTGCCAGCAGTGCAGGCACGGATACGCAGTATTTT

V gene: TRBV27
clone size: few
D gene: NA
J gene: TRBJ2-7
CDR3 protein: CASSFRGFSYEQYF
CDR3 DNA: TGTGCCAGCAGTTTTAGGGGGTTTTCCTACGAGCAGTACTTC

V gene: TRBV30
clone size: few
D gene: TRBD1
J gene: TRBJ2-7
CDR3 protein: CAGYRDRAHEQYF
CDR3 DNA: TGTGCCGGTTACCGGGACAGGGCCCACGAGCAGTACTTC

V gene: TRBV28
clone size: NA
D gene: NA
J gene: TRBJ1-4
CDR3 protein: CASSTSGVGNEKLFF
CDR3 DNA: TGTGCCAGCAGCACTTCGGGGGTCGGGAATGAAAAACTGTTTTTT

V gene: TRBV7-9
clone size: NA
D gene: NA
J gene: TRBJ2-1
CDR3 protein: CASTPTYEQFF
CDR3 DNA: TGTGCCAGCACCCCGACTTATGAGCAGTTCTTC

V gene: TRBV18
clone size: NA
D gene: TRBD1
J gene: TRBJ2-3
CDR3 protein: CASSPGQGMLGTDTQYF
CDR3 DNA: TGTGCCAGCTCACCAGGACAGGGGATGTTGGGCACAGATACGCAGTATTTT

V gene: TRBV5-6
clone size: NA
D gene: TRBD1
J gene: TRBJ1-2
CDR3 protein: CASSYPGQGIRYTF
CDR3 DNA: TGTGCCAGCAGTTACCCGGGACAGGGGATCCGCTACACCTTC

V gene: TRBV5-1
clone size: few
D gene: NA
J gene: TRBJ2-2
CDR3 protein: CASSLKGGTDTGELFF
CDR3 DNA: TGCGCCAGCAGCTTGAAAGGCGGGACAGACACCGGGGAGCTGTTTTTT

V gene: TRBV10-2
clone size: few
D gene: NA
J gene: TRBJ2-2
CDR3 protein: CASSEGRDTGELFF
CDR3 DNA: TGCGCCAGCAGTGAAGGGCGGGACACCGGGGAGCTGTTTTTT

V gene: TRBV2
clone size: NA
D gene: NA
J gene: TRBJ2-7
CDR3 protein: CASSELWPVKEFYEQYF
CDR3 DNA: TGTGCCAGCAGTGAACTTTGGCCTGTCAAGGAATTCTACGAGCAGTACTTC

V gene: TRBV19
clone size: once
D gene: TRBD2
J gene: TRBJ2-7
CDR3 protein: CASSKTAGTNFLYEQYF
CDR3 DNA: TGTGCCAGTAGTAAAACGGCTGGGACTAACTTCCTCTACGAGCAGTACTTC

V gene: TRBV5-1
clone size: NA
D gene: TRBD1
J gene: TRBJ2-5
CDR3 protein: CASSSTGDETQYF
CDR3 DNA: TGCGCCAGCAGCTCGACAGGGGACGAGACCCAGTACTTC

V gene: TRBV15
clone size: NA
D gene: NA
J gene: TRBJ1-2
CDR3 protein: CATSRVGQSYGYTF
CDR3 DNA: TGTGCCACCAGCAGAGTAGGGCAGTCCTATGGCTACACCTTC

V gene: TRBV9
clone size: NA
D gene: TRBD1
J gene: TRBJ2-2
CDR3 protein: CASRTGGNTGELFF
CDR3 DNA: TGTGCCAGTAGGACAGGGGGCAACACCGGGGAGCTGTTTTTT

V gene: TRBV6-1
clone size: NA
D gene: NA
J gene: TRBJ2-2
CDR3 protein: CASSVPVTGELFF
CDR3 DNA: TGTGCCAGCAGTGTGCCCGTGACCGGGGAGCTGTTTTTT

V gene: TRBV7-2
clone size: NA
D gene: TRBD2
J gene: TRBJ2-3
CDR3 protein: CASSLGQLAGGPITDTQYF
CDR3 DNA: TGTGCCAGCAGCTTAGGGCAACTAGCGGGAGGGCCCATAACAGATACGCAGTATTTT

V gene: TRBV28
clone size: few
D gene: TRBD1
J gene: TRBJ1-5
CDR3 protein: CASMRGPANQPQHF
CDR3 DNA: TGTGCCAGCATGAGGGGGCCCGCCAATCAGCCCCAGCATTTT